This T cell receptor beta chain appears in the sequencing data of a study of blood T cell repertoires in COVID-19. Study context: Donors in the United States, Italy and Spain gave samples during acute or convalescent COVID-19. PBMCs, B-cell-depleted T cells, or T cells provided the cDNA or gDNA that made up the material.

Original data processing: Quantification of nucleated cells was approximated via reference gene primer amplification. Clones were sequenced by immunoSEQ multiplex PCR, and TCRdb holds only the in-frame ones, with some missing. D and trimming were read from the DNA, whereas the V and J calls and clone size are those reported in that table. The sample lists around 320,000 clones, around 90% occurring once. The ends were cut back, 5 bases at V and 4 bases at J, with 15 bases in the middle. Germline CDR1 MNHEY, CDR2 SMNVEV (reference sequence). This CDR3 region has 15 residues. The chain employs TRBV27 and TRBJ1-3; D not resolved. Sequenced material: peripheral blood. The clonotype originates from a man aged 18 to 29 with active or convalescent COVID-19. The CDR3 bases are TGTGCCAGCAGTCAAAGTTGGCATGTCGGAAACACCATATATTTT. Translated, it gives CASSQSWHVGNTIYF.